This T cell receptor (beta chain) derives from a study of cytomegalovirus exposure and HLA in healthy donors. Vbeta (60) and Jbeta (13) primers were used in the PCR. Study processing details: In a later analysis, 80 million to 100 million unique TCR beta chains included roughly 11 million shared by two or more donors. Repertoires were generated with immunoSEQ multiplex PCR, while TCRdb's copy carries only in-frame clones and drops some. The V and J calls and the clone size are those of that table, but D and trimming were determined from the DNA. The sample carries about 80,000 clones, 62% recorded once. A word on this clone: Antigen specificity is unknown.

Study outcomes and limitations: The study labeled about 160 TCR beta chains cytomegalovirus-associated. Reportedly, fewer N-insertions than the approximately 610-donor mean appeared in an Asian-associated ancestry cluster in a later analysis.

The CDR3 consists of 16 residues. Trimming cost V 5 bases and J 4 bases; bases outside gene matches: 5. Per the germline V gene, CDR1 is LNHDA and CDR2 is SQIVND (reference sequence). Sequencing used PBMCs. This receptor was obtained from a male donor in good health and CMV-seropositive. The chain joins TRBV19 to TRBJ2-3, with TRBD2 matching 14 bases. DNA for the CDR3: TGTGCCAGTAGTCCGGGACTAGCGGGGGTGTCAGATACGCAGTATTTT. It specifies CASSPGLAGVSDTQYF.